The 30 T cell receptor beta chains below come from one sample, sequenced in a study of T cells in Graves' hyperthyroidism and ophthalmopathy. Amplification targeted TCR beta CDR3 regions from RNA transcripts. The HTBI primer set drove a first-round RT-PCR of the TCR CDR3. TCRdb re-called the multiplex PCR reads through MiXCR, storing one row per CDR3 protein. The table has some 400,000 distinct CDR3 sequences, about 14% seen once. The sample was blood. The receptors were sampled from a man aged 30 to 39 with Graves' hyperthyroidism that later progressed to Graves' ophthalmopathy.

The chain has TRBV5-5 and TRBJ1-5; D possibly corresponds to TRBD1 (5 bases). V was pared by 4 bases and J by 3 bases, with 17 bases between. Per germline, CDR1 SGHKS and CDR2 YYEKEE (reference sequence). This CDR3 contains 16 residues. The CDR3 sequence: CASSTGPLLNNQPQHF. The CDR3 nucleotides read TGTGCCAGCAGCACGGGACCCCTGTTGAACAATCAGCCCCAGCATTTT. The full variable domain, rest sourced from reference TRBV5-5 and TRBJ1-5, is DAGVTQSPTHLIKTRGQQVTLRCSPISGHKSVSWYQQVLGQGPQFIFQYYEKEERGRGNFPDRFSARQFPNYSSELNVNALLLGDSALYLCASSTGPLLNNQPQHFGDGTRLSIL.

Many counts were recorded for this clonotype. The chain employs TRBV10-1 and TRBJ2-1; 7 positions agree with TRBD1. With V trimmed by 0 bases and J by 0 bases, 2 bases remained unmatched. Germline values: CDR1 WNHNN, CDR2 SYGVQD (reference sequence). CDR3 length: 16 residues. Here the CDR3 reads CASSESPGGSYNEQFF. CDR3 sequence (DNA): TGCGCCAGCAGTGAGTCGCCAGGGGGCTCCTACAATGAGCAGTTCTTC.

DNA for the CDR3: TGTGCCAGTGGGACTAGCCCTTACAATGAGCAGTTCTTC. This gives the protein CASGTSPYNEQFF. This chain connects TRBV11-3 to TRBJ2-1; 9 bases agree with TRBD2. In germline, CDR1 is SGHNT, CDR2 YENEEA. CDR3 length equals 13 residues. Unmatched junction bases numbered 4, after V lost 9 bases and J lost 4 bases. Full variable domain (missing parts from reference TRBV11-3 and TRBJ2-1): EAGVVQSPRYKIIEKKQPVAFWCNPISGHNTLYWYLQNLGQGPELLIRYENEEAVDDSQLPKDRFSAERLKGVDSTLKIQPAELGDSAVYLCASGTSPYNEQFFGPGTRLTVL.

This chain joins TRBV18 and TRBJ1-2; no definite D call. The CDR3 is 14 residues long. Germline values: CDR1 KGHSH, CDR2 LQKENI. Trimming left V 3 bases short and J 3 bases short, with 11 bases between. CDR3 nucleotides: TGTGCCAGCTCACCCGCCCCTGAGTACTATGGCTACACCTTC. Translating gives CASSPAPEYYGYTF.

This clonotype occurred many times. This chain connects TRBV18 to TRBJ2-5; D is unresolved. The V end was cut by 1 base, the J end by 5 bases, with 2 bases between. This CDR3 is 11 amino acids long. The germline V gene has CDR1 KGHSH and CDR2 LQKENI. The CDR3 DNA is TGTGCCAGCTCACCACGGGAGACCCAGTACTTC. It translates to CASSPRETQYF.

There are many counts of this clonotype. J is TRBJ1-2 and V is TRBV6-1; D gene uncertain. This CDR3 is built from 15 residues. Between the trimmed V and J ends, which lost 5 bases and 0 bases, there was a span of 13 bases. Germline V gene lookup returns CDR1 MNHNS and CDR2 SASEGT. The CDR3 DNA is TGTGCCAGCAGTCCCCGGAGCAGAGCTAACTATGGCTACACCTTC. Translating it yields CASSPRSRANYGYTF.

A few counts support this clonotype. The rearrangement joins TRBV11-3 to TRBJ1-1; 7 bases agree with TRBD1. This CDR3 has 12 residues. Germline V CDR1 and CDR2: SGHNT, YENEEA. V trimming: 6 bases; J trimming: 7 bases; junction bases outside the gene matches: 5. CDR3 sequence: CASSNRGFEAFF. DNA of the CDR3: TGTGCCAGCAGTAACAGGGGTTTTGAAGCTTTCTTT. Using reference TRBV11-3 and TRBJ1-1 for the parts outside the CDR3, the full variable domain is EAGVVQSPRYKIIEKKQPVAFWCNPISGHNTLYWYLQNLGQGPELLIRYENEEAVDDSQLPKDRFSAERLKGVDSTLKIQPAELGDSAVYLCASSNRGFEAFFGQGTRLTVV.

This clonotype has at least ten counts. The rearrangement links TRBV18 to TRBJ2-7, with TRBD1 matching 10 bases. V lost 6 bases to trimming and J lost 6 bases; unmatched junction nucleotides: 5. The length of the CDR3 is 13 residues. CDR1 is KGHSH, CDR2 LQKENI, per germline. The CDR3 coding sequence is TGTGCCAGCTCCCGACAGGGGGCTATCGAGCAGTACTTC. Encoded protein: CASSRQGAIEQYF.

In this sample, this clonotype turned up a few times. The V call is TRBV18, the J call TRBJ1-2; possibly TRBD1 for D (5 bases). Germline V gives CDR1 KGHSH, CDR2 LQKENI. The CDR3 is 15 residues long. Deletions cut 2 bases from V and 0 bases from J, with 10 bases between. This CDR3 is CASSPGEGTNYGYTF. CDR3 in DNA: TGTGCCAGCTCACCAGGGGAGGGGACTAACTATGGCTACACCTTC. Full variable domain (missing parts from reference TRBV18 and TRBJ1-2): NAGVMQNPRHLVRRRGQEARLRCSPMKGHSHVYWYRQLPEEGLKFMVYLQKENIIDESGMPKERFSAEFPKEGPSILRIQQVVRGDSAAYFCASSPGEGTNYGYTFGSGTRLTVV.

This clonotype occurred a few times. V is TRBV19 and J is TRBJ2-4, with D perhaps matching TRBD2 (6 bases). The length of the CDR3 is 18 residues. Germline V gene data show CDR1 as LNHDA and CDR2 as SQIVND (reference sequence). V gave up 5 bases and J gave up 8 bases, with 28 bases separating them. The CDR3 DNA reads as TGTGCCAGTAGTCCCTCACGGGCCCCCATTCCCCCGGGAGACATTCAGTACTTC. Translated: CASSPSRAPIPPGDIQYF.

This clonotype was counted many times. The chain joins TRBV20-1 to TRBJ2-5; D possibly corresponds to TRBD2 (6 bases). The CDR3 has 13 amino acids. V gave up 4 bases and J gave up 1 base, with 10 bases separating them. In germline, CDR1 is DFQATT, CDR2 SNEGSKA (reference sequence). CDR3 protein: CSAMGGAQETQYF. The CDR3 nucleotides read TGCAGTGCTATGGGCGGGGCCCAAGAGACCCAGTACTTC.

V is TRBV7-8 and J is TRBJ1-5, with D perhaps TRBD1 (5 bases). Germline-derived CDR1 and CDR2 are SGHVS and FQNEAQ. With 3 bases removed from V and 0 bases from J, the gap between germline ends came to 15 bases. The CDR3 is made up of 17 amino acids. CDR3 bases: TGTGCCAGCAGCTTGCAGGGACCCAATTATAGCAATCAGCCCCAGCATTTT. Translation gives CASSLQGPNYSNQPQHF.

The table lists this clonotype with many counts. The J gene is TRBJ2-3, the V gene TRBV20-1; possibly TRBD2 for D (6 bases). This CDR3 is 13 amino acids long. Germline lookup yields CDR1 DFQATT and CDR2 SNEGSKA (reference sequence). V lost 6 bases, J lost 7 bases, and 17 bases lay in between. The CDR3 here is CSAGGGVLNTQYF. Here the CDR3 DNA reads TGCAGTGCGGGTGGAGGGGTTCTAAATACGCAGTATTTT.

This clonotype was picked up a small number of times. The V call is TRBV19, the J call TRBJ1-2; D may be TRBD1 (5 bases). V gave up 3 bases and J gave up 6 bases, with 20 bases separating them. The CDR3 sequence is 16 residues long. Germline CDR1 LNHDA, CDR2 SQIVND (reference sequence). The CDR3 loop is CASSINPFRDGHGYTF. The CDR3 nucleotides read TGTGCCAGTAGTATCAACCCTTTCCGGGACGGGCATGGCTACACCTTC.

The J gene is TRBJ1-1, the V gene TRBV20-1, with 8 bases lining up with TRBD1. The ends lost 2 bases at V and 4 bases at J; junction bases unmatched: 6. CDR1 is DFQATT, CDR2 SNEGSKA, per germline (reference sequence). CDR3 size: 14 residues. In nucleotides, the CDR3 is TGCAGTGCTAGACGTAGCCAGGGGGCCACTGAAGCTTTCTTT. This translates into CSARRSQGATEAFF.

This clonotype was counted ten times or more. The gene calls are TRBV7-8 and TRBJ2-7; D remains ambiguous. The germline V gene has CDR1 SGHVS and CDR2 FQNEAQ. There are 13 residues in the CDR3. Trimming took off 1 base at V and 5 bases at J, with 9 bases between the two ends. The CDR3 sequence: CASSLGPQDEQYF. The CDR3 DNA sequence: TGTGCCAGCAGCTTAGGACCTCAGGACGAGCAGTACTTC.

The CDR3 nucleotides are TGTGCCAGCAGCTTCGAAGGGGAGCACTATGGCTACACCTTC. Its protein product is CASSFEGEHYGYTF. The chain recombines TRBV5-5 with TRBJ1-2; possible D gene TRBD1, 5 bases. Trimming took 2 bases from V and 3 from J, leaving 11 bases between them. The V gene's germline CDR1 is SGHKS and CDR2 YYEKEE (reference sequence). The CDR3 has 14 residues. Combining the CDR3 with reference TRBV5-5 and TRBJ1-2 gives the whole variable domain DAGVTQSPTHLIKTRGQQVTLRCSPISGHKSVSWYQQVLGQGPQFIFQYYEKEERGRGNFPDRFSARQFPNYSSELNVNALLLGDSALYLCASSFEGEHYGYTFGSGTRLTVV.

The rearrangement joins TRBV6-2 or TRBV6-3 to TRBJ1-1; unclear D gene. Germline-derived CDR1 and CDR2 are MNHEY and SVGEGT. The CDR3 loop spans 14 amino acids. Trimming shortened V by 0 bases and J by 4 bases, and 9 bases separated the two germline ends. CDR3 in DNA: TGTGCCAGCAGTTACTCTCGGAAGAGCACTGAAGCTTTCTTT. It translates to CASSYSRKSTEAFF.

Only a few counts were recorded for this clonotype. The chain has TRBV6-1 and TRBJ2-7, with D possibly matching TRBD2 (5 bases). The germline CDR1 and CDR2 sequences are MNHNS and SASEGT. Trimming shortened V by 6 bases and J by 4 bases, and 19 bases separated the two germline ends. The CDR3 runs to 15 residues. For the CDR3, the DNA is TGTGCCAGCAGCGCAGACCCGGGAACCTATTACGAGCAGTACTTC. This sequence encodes CASSADPGTYYEQYF.

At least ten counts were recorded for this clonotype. The CDR3 sequence is CASRQGTGGYTF. DNA for the CDR3: TGTGCCAGCAGGCAGGGGACCGGCGGCTACACCTTC. V gene TRBV3-1 combines with J gene TRBJ1-2; a possible D gene is TRBD1 (6 bases). Trimming cost V 6 bases and J 8 bases, with 13 bases left between them. The germline CDR1 and CDR2 sequences are LGHDT and YNNKEL (reference sequence). The CDR3 runs to 12 residues.

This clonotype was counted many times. Here the CDR3 reads CASSQDRLNEKLFF. In nucleotides, the CDR3 is TGTGCCAGCAGCCAGGACAGACTTAATGAAAAACTGTTTTTT. The V gene is TRBV5-6, the J gene TRBJ1-4, with D perhaps matching TRBD1 (6 bases). The V end lost 4 bases, the J end lost 4 bases, and 11 bases lay between the germline ends. Looked up from germline, CDR1 is SGHDT and CDR2 is YYEEEE. The CDR3 runs 14 residues.

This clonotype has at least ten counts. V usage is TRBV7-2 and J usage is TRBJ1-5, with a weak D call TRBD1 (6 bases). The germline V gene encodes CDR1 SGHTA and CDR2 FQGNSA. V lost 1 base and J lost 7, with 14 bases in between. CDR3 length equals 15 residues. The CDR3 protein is CASSLVWAGAQPQHF. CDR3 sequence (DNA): TGTGCCAGCAGCTTAGTGTGGGCAGGGGCCCAGCCCCAGCATTTT.

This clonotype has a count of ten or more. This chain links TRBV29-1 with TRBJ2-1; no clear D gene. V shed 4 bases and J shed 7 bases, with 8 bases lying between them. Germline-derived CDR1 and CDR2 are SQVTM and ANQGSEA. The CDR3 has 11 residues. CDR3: CSVVPQNEQFF. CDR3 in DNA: TGCAGCGTTGTTCCCCAGAATGAGCAGTTCTTC.

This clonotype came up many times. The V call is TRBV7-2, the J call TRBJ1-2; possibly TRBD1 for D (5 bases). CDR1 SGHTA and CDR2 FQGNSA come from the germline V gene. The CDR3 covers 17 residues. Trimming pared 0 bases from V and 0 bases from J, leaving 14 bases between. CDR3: CASSLAVWRGPNYGYTF. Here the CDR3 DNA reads TGTGCCAGCAGCTTAGCTGTTTGGAGGGGCCCTAACTATGGCTACACCTTC.

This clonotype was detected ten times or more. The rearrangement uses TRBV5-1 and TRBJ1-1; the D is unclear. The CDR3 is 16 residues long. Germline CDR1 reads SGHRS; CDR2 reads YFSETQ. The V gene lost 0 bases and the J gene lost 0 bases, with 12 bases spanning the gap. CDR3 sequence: CASSLGAGFMNTEAFF. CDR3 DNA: TGCGCCAGCAGCTTGGGTGCAGGATTCATGAACACTGAAGCTTTCTTT. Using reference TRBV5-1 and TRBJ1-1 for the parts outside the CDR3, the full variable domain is KAGVTQTPRYLIKTRGQQVTLSCSPISGHRSVSWYQQTPGQGLQFLFEYFSETQRNKGNFPGRFSGRQFSNSRSEMNVSTLELGDSALYLCASSLGAGFMNTEAFFGQGTRLTVV.

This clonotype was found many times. The CDR3 spells CASSLFLARTSTDTQYF. The CDR3, as DNA: TGTGCCAGCAGCTTATTTTTGGCCAGAACTAGCACAGATACGCAGTATTTT. The V call is TRBV7-9, the J call TRBJ2-3, with D uncertain. Trimming removed 2 bases from V and 0 bases from J, with 15 bases in between. CDR3 size: 17 residues. CDR1 is SEHNR and CDR2 is FQNEAQ in the germline V gene (reference sequence).

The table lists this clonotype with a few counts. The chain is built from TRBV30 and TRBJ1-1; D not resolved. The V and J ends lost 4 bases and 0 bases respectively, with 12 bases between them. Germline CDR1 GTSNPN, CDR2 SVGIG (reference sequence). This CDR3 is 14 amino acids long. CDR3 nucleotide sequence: TGTGCCTGGATGAGGAAGGGTCTGAACACTGAAGCTTTCTTT. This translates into CAWMRKGLNTEAFF.

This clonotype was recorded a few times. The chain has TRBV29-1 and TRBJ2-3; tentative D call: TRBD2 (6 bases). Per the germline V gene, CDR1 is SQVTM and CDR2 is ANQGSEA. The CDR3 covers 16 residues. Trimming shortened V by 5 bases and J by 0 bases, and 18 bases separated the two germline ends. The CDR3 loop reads CSVKQGLPASTDTQYF. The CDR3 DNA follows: TGCAGCGTTAAACAAGGACTACCGGCGAGCACAGATACGCAGTATTTT.

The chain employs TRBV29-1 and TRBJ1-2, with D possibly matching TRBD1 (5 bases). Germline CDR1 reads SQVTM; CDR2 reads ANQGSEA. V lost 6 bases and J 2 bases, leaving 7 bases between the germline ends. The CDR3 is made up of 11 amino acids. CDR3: CSVRENYGYTF. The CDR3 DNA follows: TGCAGCGTCAGGGAGAACTATGGCTACACCTTC.

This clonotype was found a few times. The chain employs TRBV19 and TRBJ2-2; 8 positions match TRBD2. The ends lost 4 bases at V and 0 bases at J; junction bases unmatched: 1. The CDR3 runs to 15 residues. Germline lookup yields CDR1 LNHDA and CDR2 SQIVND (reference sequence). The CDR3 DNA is TGTGCCAGTAGTAGGACTAGCTCGAACACCGGGGAGCTGTTTTTT. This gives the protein CASSRTSSNTGELFF.